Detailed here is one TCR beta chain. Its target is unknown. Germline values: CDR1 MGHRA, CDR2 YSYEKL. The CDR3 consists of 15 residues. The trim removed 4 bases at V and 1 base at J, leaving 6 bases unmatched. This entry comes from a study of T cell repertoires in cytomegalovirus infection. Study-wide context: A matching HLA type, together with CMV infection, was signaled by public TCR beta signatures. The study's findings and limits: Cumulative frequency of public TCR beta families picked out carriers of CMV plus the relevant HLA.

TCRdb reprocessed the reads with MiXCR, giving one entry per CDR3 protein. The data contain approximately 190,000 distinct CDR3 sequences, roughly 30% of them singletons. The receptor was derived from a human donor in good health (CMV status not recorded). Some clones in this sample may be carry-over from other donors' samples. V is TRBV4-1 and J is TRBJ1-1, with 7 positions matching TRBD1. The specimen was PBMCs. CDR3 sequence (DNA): TGCGCCAGCAGCCTAGAGACAGGGCAGAACACTGAAGCTTTCTTT. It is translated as CASSLETGQNTEAFF.